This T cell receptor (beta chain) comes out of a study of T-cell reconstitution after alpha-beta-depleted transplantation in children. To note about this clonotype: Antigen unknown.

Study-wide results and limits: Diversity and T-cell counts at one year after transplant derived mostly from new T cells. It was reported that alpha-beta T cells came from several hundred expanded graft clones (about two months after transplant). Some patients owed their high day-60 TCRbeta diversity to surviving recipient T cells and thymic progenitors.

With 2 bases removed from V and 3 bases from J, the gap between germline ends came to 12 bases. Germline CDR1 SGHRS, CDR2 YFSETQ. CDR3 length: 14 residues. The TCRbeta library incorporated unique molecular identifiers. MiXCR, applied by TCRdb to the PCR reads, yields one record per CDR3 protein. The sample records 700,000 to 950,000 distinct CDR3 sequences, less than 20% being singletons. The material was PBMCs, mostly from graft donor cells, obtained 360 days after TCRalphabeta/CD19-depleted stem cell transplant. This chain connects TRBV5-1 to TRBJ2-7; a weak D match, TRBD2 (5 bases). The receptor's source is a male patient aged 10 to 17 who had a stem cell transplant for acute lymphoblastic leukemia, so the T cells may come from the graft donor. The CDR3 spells CASSLGTRYYEQYF. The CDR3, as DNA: TGCGCCAGCAGCTTAGGAACTAGATACTACGAGCAGTACTTC.